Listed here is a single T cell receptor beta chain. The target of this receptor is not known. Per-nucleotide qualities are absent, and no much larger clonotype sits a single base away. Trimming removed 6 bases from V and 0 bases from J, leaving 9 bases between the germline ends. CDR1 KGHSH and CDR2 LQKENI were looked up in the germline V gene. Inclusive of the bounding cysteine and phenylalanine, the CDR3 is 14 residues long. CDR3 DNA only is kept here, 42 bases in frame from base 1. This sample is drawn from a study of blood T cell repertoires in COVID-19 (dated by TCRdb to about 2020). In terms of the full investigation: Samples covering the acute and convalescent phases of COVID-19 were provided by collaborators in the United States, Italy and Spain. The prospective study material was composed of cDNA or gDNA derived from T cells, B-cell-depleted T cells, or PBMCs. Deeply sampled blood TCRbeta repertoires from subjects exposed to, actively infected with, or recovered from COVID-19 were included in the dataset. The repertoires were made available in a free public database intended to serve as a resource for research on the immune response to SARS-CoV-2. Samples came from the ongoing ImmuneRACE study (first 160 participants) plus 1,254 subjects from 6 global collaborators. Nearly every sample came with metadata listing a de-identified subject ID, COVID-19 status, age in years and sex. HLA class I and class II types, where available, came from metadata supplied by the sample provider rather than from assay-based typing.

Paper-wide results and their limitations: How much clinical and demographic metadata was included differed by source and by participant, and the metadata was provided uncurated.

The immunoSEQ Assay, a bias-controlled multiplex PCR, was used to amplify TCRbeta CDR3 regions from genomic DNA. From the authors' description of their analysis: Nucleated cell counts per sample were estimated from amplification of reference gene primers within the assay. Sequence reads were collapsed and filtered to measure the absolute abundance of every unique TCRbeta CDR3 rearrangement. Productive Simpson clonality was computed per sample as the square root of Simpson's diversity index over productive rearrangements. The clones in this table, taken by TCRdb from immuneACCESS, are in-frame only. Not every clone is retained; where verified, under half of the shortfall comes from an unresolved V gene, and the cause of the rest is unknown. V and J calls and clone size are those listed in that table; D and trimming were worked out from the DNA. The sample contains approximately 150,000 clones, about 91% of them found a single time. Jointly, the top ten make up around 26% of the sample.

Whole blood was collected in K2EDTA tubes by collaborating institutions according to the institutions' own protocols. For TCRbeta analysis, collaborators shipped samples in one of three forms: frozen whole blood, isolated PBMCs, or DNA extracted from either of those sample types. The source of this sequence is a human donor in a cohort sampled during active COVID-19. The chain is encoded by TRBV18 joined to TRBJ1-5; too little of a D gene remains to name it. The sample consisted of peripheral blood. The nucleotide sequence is TGTGCCAGCTCTTCTAGTAATAGCAATCAGCCCCAGCATTTT. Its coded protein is CASSSSNSNQPQHF.